A selection of T cell receptor beta chains follows, all from one sample in a study of T cell repertoires in cytomegalovirus infection. The antigens these receptors bind are not known. TCRdb reprocessed the reads via MiXCR and lists one record per CDR3 protein. Of about 47,000 distinct CDR3 sequences detected, roughly a fifth appear once; the ten largest clones hold about 55%. The source material was CD8+ T cells from cultured PBMCs, sampled from culture after CMV antigen stimulation. These receptors all stem from a human donor in good health (CMV status not recorded). Some clones in this sample may be carry-over from other donors' samples. Both conserved end residues are part of each CDR3. Clone size is stated in some rows and not others, as once, few, many or a class when expanded.

abundance: many; v_gene: TRBV6-1; j_gene: TRBJ1-1; CDR3aa: CASSEGPGQGAVGGVF
abundance: many; v_gene: TRBV7-2; j_gene: TRBJ2-7; CDR3aa: CASSLAPATYEQYF
abundance: -; v_gene: TRBV7-9; j_gene: TRBJ2-7; CDR3aa: CASSQAQSTAHTYEQYF
abundance: -; v_gene: TRBV7-2; j_gene: TRBJ1-5; CDR3aa: CASSVAGSSNQPQHF
abundance: many; v_gene: TRBV11-2; j_gene: TRBJ1-6; CDR3aa: CASSLDGQGGSYNSPLHF
abundance: many; v_gene: TRBV20-1; j_gene: TRBJ2-3; CDR3aa: CSASGGTSGAKSTDTQYF
abundance: many; v_gene: TRBV6-1; j_gene: TRBJ2-7; CDR3aa: CASTPGQDTYEQYF
abundance: few; v_gene: TRBV25-1; j_gene: TRBJ2-5; CDR3aa: CASSVGGQGFRETQYF
abundance: many; v_gene: TRBV11-1; j_gene: TRBJ1-2; CDR3aa: CASSPWADTNYGYTF
abundance: many; v_gene: TRBV5-1; j_gene: TRBJ1-1; CDR3aa: CASSLDRGRISTEAFF
abundance: -; v_gene: TRBV29-1; j_gene: TRBJ2-6; CDR3aa: CSVPDPGSGANVLTF
abundance: many; v_gene: TRBV7-3; j_gene: TRBJ2-1; CDR3aa: CASSDTGYEQFF
abundance: few; v_gene: TRBV9; j_gene: TRBJ2-5; CDR3aa: CASSVEGQGARAQYF
abundance: -; v_gene: TRBV14; j_gene: TRBJ2-1; CDR3aa: CASTPRQGVNEQFF
abundance: -; v_gene: TRBV6-1; j_gene: TRBJ2-7; CDR3aa: CASSEEWRGAEEQYF
abundance: many; v_gene: TRBV6-2/TRBV6-3; j_gene: TRBJ2-3; CDR3aa: CATGRGDTQYF
abundance: many; v_gene: TRBV28; j_gene: TRBJ1-5; CDR3aa: CASSLVQGIQPQHF
abundance: -; v_gene: TRBV28; j_gene: TRBJ2-7; CDR3aa: CASSFTQYEQYF
abundance: few; v_gene: TRBV9; j_gene: TRBJ1-1; CDR3aa: CASSVVEGTATEAFF
abundance: -; v_gene: TRBV12-5; j_gene: TRBJ1-4; CDR3aa: CASGGTSEKLFF
abundance: few; v_gene: TRBV20-1; j_gene: TRBJ2-7; CDR3aa: CSAREVDSYEQYF
abundance: many; v_gene: TRBV7-6; j_gene: TRBJ2-3; CDR3aa: CASSLGLAGAGTDTQYF
abundance: many; v_gene: TRBV18; j_gene: TRBJ2-5; CDR3aa: CASSPPAGQAQETQYF
abundance: -; v_gene: TRBV9; j_gene: TRBJ2-5; CDR3aa: CASSVGLTVQETQYF
abundance: many; v_gene: TRBV12-3/TRBV12-4; j_gene: TRBJ1-3; CDR3aa: CASESYSGNTIYF
abundance: many; v_gene: TRBV12-3/TRBV12-4; j_gene: TRBJ2-5; CDR3aa: CASSPVEETQYF
abundance: -; v_gene: TRBV12-3/TRBV12-4; j_gene: TRBJ1-1; CDR3aa: CATSPGRGAEAFF
abundance: -; v_gene: TRBV19; j_gene: TRBJ1-2; CDR3aa: CASSPRTRDTYGYTF
abundance: few; v_gene: TRBV6-5; j_gene: TRBJ2-1; CDR3aa: CASSDYYNEQFF
abundance: -; v_gene: TRBV15; j_gene: TRBJ2-7; CDR3aa: CATTVSGQGKHEQYF
abundance: many; v_gene: TRBV7-8; j_gene: TRBJ2-3; CDR3aa: CASSLIRIGPITSTRADTQYF